Following are 6 T cell receptor beta chains from one sample sequenced in a study of blood T cell repertoires in COVID-19. TCRdb keeps only in-frame clones here, not all; method: immunoSEQ multiplex PCR. The sample has approximately 230,000 clones, 88% seen once. The sequenced sample consisted of peripheral blood. These receptors were obtained from a man at least 80 years old with acute or convalescent COVID-19.

This chain connects TRBV19 to TRBJ2-1; 9 nucleotides line up with TRBD1. Germline V lookup: CDR1 LNHDA, CDR2 SQIVND (reference sequence). CDR3 size: 16 residues. V lost 5 bases to trimming and J lost 5 bases; unmatched junction nucleotides: 10. The CDR3 nucleotides read TGTGCCAGTAGTTTTTCGGGACAGGGTCCTAACAATGAGCAGTTCTTC. Translation: CASSFSGQGPNNEQFF.

This clone appeared a single time. The sample carries other DNA sequences with the same CDR3. CDR3 DNA: TGCGCCAGCAGCTTGGGAGGGGGCGAGGAAAAACTGTTTTTT. This codes for CASSLGGGEEKLFF. V is TRBV5-1 and J is TRBJ1-4, with 7 bases aligning to TRBD1. V shed 0 bases, J shed 8 bases, and the junction held 4 bases outside the gene matches. Germline V gives CDR1 SGHRS, CDR2 YFSETQ. The CDR3 is made up of 14 amino acids.

This clone was recorded once. The rearrangement uses TRBV29-1 and TRBJ2-6; D not resolved. V lost 7 bases and J 0 bases, leaving 13 bases between the germline ends. The length of the CDR3 is 15 residues. Germline assignment: CDR1 SQVTM and CDR2 ANQGSEA. The CDR3 nucleotides read TGCAGCGCTGCTATATCTGGCTCTGGGGCCAACGTCCTGACTTTC. It yields the protein CSAAISGSGANVLTF.

The chain combines TRBV11-3 with TRBJ2-1; the D gene is possibly TRBD1 (8 bases). Germline CDR1 SGHNT, CDR2 YENEEA. This CDR3 is built from 17 residues. The V end was cut by 3 bases, the J end by 0 bases, with 15 bases between. This CDR3 is CASSFRTGRGSYNEQFF. CDR3 sequence (DNA): TGTGCCAGCAGCTTTAGGACAGGGAGGGGCTCCTACAATGAGCAGTTCTTC.

The CDR3 sequence is CASSQEPGLMNTEAFF. The CDR3 DNA reads TGTGCCAGCAGCCAAGAACCAGGCCTAATGAACACTGAAGCTTTCTTT. The J gene is TRBJ1-1, the V gene TRBV3-1 (or the pseudogene TRBV3-2); D is undetermined. CDR3 size: 16 residues. V was cut by 0 bases and J by 0 bases, with 11 bases left in between. Germline CDR1 reads LGHDT; CDR2 reads YNNKEL (reference sequence).

The chain has TRBV2 and TRBJ2-2, with TRBD1 identical over 9 bases. Germline CDR1 is SNHLY and CDR2 is FYNNEI. CDR3 size: 15 residues. The trim removed 5 bases at V and 3 bases at J, leaving 4 bases unmatched. The CDR3: CASSLTGGDTGELFF. The CDR3 bases are TGTGCCAGCAGTTTGACAGGGGGTGACACCGGGGAGCTGTTTTTT.